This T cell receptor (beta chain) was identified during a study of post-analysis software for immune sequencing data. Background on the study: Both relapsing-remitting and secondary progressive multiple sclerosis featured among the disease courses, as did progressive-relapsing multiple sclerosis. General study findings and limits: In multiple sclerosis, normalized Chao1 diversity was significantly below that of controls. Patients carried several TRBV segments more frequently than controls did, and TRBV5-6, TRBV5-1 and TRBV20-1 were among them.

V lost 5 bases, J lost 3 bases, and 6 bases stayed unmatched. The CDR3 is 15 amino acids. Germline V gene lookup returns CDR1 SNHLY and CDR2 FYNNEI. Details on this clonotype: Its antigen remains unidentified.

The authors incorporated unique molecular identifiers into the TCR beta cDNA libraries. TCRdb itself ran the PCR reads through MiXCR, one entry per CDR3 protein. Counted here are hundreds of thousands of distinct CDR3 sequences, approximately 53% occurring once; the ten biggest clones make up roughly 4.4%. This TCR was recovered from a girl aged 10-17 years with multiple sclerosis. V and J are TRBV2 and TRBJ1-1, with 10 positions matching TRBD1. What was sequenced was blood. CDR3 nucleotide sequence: TGTGCCAGCAGTCCATTGACAGGGGGCTACACTGAAGCTTTCTTT. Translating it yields CASSPLTGGYTEAFF.